This T cell receptor beta chain appears in the sequencing data of a study of cytomegalovirus exposure and HLA in healthy donors. Findings and caveats of the study: The classifier, whose performance was assessed in both the original and validation cohorts, reportedly diagnosed cytomegalovirus status with high specificity and sensitivity. Clusters of TCRs from the first cohort tended to co-occur in the roughly 120 validation repertoires (as a later analysis found). It was approximately 170 TCR beta chains that were listed as cytomegalovirus-associated. Through in vitro validation, three CMV-associated chains were shown to be specific for CMV antigens.

V lost 3 bases and J lost 2, with 8 bases in between. The germline V gene encodes CDR1 SGHAT and CDR2 FQNNGV. The CDR3 spans 14 residues. In the case of this clone: The target antigen is unknown.

The repertoire was sequenced with immunoSEQ multiplex PCR; TCRdb's copy has only in-frame clones and lacks some. The sample holds 90,000 to 110,000 clones, approximately 90% seen once. This clonotype was obtained from a woman aged 18-29 years in good health and CMV-seropositive. Sequences were obtained from PBMCs. The V call is TRBV11-2, the J call TRBJ1-3, with unresolved D. CDR3 protein: CASSFGIAGNTIYF. The CDR3 DNA is TGTGCCAGCAGCTTCGGTATAGCTGGAAACACCATATATTTT.